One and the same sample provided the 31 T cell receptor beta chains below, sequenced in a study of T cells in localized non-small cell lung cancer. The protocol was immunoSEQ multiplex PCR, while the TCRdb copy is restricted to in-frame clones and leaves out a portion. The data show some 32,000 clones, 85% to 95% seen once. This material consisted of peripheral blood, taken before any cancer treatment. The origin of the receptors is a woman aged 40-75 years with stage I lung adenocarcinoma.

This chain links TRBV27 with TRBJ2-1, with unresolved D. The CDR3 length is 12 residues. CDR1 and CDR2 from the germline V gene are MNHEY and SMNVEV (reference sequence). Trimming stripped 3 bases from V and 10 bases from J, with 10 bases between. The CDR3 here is CASSFSGREQFF. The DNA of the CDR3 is TGTGCCAGCAGTTTTTCGGGTCGCGAGCAGTTCTTC.

The CDR3 nucleotides read TGTGCCAGCAGCTTAGGTCAGGGTGGCTACACCTTC. Translated, it gives CASSLGQGGYTF. V and J are TRBV7-6 and TRBJ1-2; possibly TRBD1 for D (5 bases). The V end was cut by 1 base, the J end by 7 bases, with 7 bases between. The CDR3 spans 12 residues. Germline V CDR1 and CDR2: SGHVS, FNYEAQ.

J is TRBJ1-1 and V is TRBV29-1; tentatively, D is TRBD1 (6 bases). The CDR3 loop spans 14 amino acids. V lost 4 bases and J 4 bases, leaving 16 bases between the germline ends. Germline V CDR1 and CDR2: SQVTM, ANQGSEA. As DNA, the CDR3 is TGCAGCGTTGCCTGGGGGGGAGGGGGCACTGAAGCTTTCTTT. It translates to CSVAWGGGGTEAFF.

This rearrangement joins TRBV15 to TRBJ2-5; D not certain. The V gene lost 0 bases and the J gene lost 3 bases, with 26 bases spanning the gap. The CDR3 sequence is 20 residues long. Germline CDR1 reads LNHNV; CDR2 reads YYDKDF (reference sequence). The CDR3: CATSRDHNDPVYAREETQYF. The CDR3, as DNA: TGTGCCACCAGCAGAGATCATAACGATCCCGTGTACGCCCGCGAAGAGACCCAGTACTTC.

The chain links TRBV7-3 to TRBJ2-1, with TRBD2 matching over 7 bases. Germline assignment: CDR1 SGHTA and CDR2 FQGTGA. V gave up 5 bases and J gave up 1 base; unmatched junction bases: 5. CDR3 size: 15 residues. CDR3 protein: CASSQGLHSYNEQFF. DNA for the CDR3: TGTGCCAGCAGCCAGGGACTACATTCCTACAATGAGCAGTTCTTC. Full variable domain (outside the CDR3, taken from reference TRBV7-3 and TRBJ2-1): GAGVSQTPSNKVTEKGKYVELRCDPISGHTALYWYRQSLGQGPEFLIYFQGTGAADDSGLPNDRFFAVRPEGSVSTLKIQRTERGDSAVYLCASSQGLHSYNEQFFGPGTRLTVL.

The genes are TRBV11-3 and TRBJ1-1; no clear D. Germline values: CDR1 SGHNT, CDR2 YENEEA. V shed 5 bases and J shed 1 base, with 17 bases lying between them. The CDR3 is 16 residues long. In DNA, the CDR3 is TGTGCCAGCAGCGACCACCCTAATCAGAGGAACACTGAAGCTTTCTTT. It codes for CASSDHPNQRNTEAFF.

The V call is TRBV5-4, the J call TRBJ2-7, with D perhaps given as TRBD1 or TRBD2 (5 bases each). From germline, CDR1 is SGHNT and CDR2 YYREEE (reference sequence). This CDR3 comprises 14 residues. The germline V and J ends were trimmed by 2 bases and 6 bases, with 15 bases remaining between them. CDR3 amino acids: CASSFPGQATEQYF. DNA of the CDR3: TGTGCCAGCAGCTTTCCGGGGCAGGCGACCGAGCAGTACTTC.

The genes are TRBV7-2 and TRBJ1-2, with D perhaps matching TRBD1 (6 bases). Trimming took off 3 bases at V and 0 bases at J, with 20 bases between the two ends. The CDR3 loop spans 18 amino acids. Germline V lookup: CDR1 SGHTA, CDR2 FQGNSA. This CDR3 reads CASSLRGTSSNSNYGYTF. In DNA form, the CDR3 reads TGTGCCAGCAGCTTGCGGGGGACAAGTAGTAATTCTAACTATGGCTACACCTTC.

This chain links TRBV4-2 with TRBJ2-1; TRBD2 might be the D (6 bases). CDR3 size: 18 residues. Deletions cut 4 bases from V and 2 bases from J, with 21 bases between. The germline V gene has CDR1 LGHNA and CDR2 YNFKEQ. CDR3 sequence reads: CASSPGAGPLGPYNEQFF. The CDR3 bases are TGTGCCAGCAGCCCGGGAGCCGGGCCTCTCGGGCCCTACAATGAGCAGTTCTTC.

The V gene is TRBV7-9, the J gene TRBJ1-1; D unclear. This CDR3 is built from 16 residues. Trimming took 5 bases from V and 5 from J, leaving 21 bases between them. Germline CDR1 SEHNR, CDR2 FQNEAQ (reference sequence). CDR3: CASSKEAGRVGTEAFF. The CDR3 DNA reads TGTGCCAGCAGCAAAGAAGCAGGTAGAGTCGGAACTGAAGCTTTCTTT.

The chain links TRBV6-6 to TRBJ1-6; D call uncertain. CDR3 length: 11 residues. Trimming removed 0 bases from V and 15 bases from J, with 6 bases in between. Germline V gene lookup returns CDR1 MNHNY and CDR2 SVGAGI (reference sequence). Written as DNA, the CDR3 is TGTGCCAGCAGTTACTCGAATCGCCTCCACTTT. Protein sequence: CASSYSNRLHF.

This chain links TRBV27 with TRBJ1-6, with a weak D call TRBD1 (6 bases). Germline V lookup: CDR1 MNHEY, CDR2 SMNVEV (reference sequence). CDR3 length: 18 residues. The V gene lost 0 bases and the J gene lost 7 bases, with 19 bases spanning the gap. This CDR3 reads CASSLSAILQGRNSPLHF. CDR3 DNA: TGTGCCAGCAGTTTATCAGCAATTCTACAGGGTCGGAATTCACCCCTCCACTTT.

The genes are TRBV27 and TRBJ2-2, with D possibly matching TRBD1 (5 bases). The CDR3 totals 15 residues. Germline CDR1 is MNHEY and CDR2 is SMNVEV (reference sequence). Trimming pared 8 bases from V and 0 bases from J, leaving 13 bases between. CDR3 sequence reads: CASVFTGTNTGELFF. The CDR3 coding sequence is TGTGCCAGCGTATTCACAGGAACGAACACCGGGGAGCTGTTTTTT.

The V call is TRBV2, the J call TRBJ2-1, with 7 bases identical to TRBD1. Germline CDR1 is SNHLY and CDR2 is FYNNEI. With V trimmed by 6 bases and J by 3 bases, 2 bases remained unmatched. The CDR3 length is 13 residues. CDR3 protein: CASRGDSYNEQFF. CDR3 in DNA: TGTGCCAGCAGGGGGGACAGCTACAATGAGCAGTTCTTC.

CDR3 region: CASSLNSGTGGSYEQYF. In nucleotides, the CDR3 is TGCGCCAGCAGCTTGAATTCTGGGACAGGGGGCTCCTACGAGCAGTACTTC. The gene calls are TRBV5-1 and TRBJ2-7; TRBD1 matches at 11 bases. V lost 1 base and J lost 0; bases outside the gene matches: 6. The CDR3 totals 17 residues. Germline CDR1 and CDR2: SGHRS and YFSETQ. Drawing the rest from reference TRBV5-1 and TRBJ2-7, the complete variable domain is KAGVTQTPRYLIKTRGQQVTLSCSPISGHRSVSWYQQTPGQGLQFLFEYFSETQRNKGNFPGRFSGRQFSNSRSEMNVSTLELGDSALYLCASSLNSGTGGSYEQYFGPGTRLTVT.

CDR3 residues: CASSPRPGINPGAFF. The CDR3 DNA sequence: TGTGCCAGCTCACCCAGACCAGGGATAAACCCCGGGGCTTTCTTT. V is TRBV18 and J is TRBJ1-1; TRBD1 might be the D (5 bases). The CDR3 runs 15 residues. CDR1 KGHSH and CDR2 LQKENI come from the germline V gene. V was pared by 3 bases and J by 11 bases, with 22 bases between.

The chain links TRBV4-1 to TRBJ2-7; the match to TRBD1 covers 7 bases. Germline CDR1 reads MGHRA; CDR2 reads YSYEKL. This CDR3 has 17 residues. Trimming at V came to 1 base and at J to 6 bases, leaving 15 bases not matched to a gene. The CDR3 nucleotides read TGCGCCAGCAGCCAAGGACCGACAGGGCACGAACTAACCGAGCAGTACTTC. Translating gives CASSQGPTGHELTEQYF.

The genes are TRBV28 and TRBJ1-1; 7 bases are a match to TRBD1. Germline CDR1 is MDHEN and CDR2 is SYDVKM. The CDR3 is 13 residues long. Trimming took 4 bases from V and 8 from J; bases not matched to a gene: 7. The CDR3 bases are TGTGCCAGCAGTTGGGGACAGCCATTAGAAGCTTTCTTT. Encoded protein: CASSWGQPLEAFF. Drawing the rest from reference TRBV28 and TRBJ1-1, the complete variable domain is DVKVTQSSRYLVKRTGEKVFLECVQDMDHENMFWYRQDPGLGLRLIYFSYDVKMKEKGDIPEGYSVSREKKERFSLILESASTNQTSMYLCASSWGQPLEAFFGQGTRLTVV.

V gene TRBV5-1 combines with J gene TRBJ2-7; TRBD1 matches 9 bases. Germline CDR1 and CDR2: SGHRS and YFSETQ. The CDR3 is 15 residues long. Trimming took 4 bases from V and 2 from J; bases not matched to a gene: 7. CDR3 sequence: CASSPRQGVAYEQYF. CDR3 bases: TGCGCCAGCAGCCCGAGACAGGGGGTGGCCTACGAGCAGTACTTC.

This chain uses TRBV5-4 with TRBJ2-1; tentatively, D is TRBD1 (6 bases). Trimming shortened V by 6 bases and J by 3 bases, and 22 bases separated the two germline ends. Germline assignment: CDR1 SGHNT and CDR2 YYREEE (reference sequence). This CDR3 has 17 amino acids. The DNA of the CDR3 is TGTGCCAGCACCACCAGGGTTCCCAGGGGTGGCTACAATGAGCAGTTCTTC. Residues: CASTTRVPRGGYNEQFF.

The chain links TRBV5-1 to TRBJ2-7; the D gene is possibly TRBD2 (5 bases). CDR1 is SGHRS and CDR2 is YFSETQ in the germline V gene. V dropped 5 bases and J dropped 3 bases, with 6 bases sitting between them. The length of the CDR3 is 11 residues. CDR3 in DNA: TGCGCCAGCAGTCGGGACTACGAGCAGTACTTC. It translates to CASSRDYEQYF.

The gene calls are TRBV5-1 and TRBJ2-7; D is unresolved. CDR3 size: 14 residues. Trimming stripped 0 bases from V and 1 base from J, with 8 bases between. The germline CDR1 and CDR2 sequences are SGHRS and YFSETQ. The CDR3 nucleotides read TGCGCCAGCAGCTTGGTAGGAGCGTCCTACGAGCAGTACTTC. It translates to CASSLVGASYEQYF. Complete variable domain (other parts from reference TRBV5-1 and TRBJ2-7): KAGVTQTPRYLIKTRGQQVTLSCSPISGHRSVSWYQQTPGQGLQFLFEYFSETQRNKGNFPGRFSGRQFSNSRSEMNVSTLELGDSALYLCASSLVGASYEQYFGPGTRLTVT.

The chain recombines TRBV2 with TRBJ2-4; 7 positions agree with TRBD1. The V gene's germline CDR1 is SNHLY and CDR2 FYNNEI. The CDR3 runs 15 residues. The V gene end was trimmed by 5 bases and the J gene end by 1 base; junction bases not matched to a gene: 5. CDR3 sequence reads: CASSPQGIAKNIQYF. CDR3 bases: TGTGCCAGCAGTCCACAGGGGATTGCCAAAAACATTCAGTACTTC.

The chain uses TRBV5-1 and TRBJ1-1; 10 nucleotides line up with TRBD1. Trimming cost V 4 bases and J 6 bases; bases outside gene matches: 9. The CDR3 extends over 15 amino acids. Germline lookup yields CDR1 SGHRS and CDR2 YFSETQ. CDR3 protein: CASSPYAGQGSEAFF. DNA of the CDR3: TGCGCCAGCAGCCCATATGCGGGACAGGGGTCTGAAGCTTTCTTT.

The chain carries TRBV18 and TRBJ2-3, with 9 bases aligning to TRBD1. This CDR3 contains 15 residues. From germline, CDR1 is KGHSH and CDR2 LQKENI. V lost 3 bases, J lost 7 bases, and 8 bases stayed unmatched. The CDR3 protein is CASSPRTGGGNTQYF. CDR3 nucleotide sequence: TGTGCCAGCTCACCTCGTACAGGGGGCGGAAATACGCAGTATTTT.

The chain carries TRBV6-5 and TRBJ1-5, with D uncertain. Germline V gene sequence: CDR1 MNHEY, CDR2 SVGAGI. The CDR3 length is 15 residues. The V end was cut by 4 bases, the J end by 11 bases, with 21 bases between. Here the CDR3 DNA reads TGTGCCAGCAGTTCCTCCGCGGACGACGGTTTGGCCCAGCATTTT. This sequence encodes CASSSSADDGLAQHF.

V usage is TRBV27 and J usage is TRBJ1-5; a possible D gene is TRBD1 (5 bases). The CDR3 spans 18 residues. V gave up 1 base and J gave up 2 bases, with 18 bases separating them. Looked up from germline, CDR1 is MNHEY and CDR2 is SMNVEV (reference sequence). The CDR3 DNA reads TGTGCCAGCAGTTTATACTTCTCACTACAGGCGGGCAATCAGCCCCAGCATTTT. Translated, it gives CASSLYFSLQAGNQPQHF.

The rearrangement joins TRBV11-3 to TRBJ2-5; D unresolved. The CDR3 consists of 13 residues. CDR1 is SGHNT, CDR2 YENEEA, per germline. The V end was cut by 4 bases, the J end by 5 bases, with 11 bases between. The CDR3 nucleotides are TGTGCCAGCAGCTCAACCAGGATGGAGACCCAGTACTTC. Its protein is CASSSTRMETQYF. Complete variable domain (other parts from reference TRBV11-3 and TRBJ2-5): EAGVVQSPRYKIIEKKQPVAFWCNPISGHNTLYWYLQNLGQGPELLIRYENEEAVDDSQLPKDRFSAERLKGVDSTLKIQPAELGDSAVYLCASSSTRMETQYFGPGTRLLVL.

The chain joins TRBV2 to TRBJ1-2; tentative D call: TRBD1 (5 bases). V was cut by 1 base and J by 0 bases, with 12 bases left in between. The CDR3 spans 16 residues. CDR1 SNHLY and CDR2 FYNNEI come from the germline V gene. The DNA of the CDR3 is TGTGCCAGCAGTGAAGTCCTACAGGTCTCTAACTATGGCTACACCTTC. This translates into CASSEVLQVSNYGYTF.

The CDR3 reads CASSEGGRGRGYTF. The CDR3 bases are TGTGCCAGCAGTGAGGGGGGACGGGGTCGCGGCTACACCTTC. The chain joins TRBV25-1 to TRBJ1-2; D possibly corresponds to TRBD1 (5 bases). CDR3 length equals 14 residues. The V and J ends lost 3 bases and 8 bases respectively, with 16 bases between them. CDR1 MGHDK and CDR2 SYGVNS come from the germline V gene.

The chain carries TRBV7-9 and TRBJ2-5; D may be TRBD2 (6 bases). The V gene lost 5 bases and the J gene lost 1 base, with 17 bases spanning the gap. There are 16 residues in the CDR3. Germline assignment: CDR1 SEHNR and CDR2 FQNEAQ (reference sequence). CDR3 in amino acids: CASSPPGSGLQETQYF. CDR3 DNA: TGTGCCAGCAGCCCCCCGGGTAGCGGACTCCAAGAGACCCAGTACTTC.